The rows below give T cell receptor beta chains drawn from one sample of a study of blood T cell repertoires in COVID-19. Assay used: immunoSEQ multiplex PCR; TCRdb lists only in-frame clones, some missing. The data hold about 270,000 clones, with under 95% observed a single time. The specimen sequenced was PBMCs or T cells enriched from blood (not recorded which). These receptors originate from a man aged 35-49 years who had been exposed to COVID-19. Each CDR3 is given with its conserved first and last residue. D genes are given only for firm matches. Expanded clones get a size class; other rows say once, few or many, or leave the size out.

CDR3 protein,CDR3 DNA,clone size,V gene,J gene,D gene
CASSLLGQVELFF,TGTGCCAGCAGCTTGTTGGGACAGGTAGAACTGTTTTTT,once,TRBV5-6,TRBJ1-4,TRBD1
CATSRAGMSSYNEQFF,TGTGCCACCAGCAGAGCAGGGATGAGCTCCTACAATGAGCAGTTCTTC,-,TRBV15,TRBJ2-1,-
CASSQTGLEQYF,TGCGCCAGCAGCCAAACAGGGCTCGAGCAGTACTTC,-,TRBV4-1,TRBJ2-7,-
CASSQRQVNTEAFF,TGCGCCAGCAGCCAACGACAGGTGAACACTGAAGCTTTCTTT,-,TRBV4-1,TRBJ1-1,-
CASSLATPTGFGYTF,TGTGCCAGCAGCTTAGCTACCCCGACAGGGTTTGGCTACACCTTC,-,TRBV11-3,TRBJ1-2,TRBD1
CASSHETGGPGELFF,TGCGCCAGCAGCCACGAGACAGGGGGCCCCGGGGAGCTGTTTTTT,-,TRBV4-3,TRBJ2-2,TRBD1
CASSDSYSGNTIYF,TGTGCCAGCAGTGACAGTTACTCTGGAAACACCATATATTTT,-,TRBV28,TRBJ1-3,-
CASSFRGRNSPLHF,TGTGCCAGCAGTTTCAGGGGGCGAAATTCACCCCTCCACTTT,-,TRBV27,TRBJ1-6,TRBD1
CSAKRPGQGNTIYF,TGCAGCGCGAAACGACCGGGACAAGGAAACACCATATATTTT,-,TRBV29-1,TRBJ1-3,-
CASSYNRGDTEAFF,TGCGCCAGCAGCTACAACAGGGGTGACACTGAAGCTTTCTTT,-,TRBV5-1,TRBJ1-1,TRBD1
CASSAGLENTEAFF,TGTGCCAGCAGCGCCGGACTGGAAAACACTGAAGCTTTCTTT,-,TRBV9,TRBJ1-1,-
CASSPQGEKLFF,TGCGCCAGCAGCCCCCAGGGGGAAAAACTGTTTTTT,-,TRBV5-1,TRBJ1-4,-
CASVTSGRARNEQFF,TGTGCCAGCGTTACTAGCGGGAGGGCCAGAAATGAGCAGTTCTTC,-,TRBV27,TRBJ2-1,TRBD2
CASSLDFREWGEQFF,TGTGCCAGCAGCTTAGATTTCCGGGAGTGGGGTGAGCAGTTCTTC,few,TRBV7-2,TRBJ2-1,-
CASSAEGFNEKLFF,TGTGCCAGCAGCGCGGAGGGCTTTAATGAAAAACTGTTTTTT,-,TRBV9,TRBJ1-4,-
CASSPPGEKLFF,TGCGCCAGCAGCCCACCCGGGGAAAAACTGTTTTTT,-,TRBV4-1,TRBJ1-4,-
CASSQPSENQPQHF,TGCGCCAGCAGTCAACCGTCGGAGAATCAGCCCCAGCATTTT,-,TRBV23-1,TRBJ1-5,-
CAWRAVLHGYTF,TGTGCCTGGAGGGCAGTCCTGCATGGCTACACCTTC,-,TRBV30,TRBJ1-2,-
CASSFYVSGANVLTF,TGTGCCAGCAGTTTTTATGTCTCTGGGGCCAACGTCCTGACTTTC,-,TRBV27,TRBJ2-6,-
CASGLALGIQYF,TGTGCTAGTGGTTTGGCTCTCGGCATTCAGTACTTC,-,TRBV12-5,TRBJ2-4,-
CASSPRDRGSSGELFF,TGTGCCAGCTCACCTCGGGACAGGGGGTCATCCGGGGAGCTGTTTTTT,once,TRBV18,TRBJ2-2,TRBD1
CASSGGTTDTQYF,TGTGCCAGTTCCGGGGGTACGACAGATACGCAGTATTTT,-,TRBV19,TRBJ2-3,-
CASSHQKILTDTQYF,TGTGCCAGCAGCCACCAGAAAATTCTCACAGATACGCAGTATTTT,-,TRBV11-2,TRBJ2-3,-
CASSERTGYYGYTF,TGCGCCAGCAGCGAGAGGACAGGATACTATGGCTACACCTTC,-,TRBV5-1,TRBJ1-2,TRBD1
CASSGTGGDTEAFF,TGTGCCAGCAGCGGGACAGGGGGCGACACTGAAGCTTTCTTT,-,TRBV9,TRBJ1-1,TRBD1
CASSYSGQGDYEQYF,TGTGCCAGCAGTTACTCCGGACAGGGAGACTACGAGCAGTACTTC,once,TRBV6-5,TRBJ2-7,TRBD1
CASSSGTGGYESQKNIQYF,TGTGCCAGCAGTTCCGGGACAGGGGGCTATGAGAGCCAAAAAAACATTCAGTACTTC,once,TRBV28,TRBJ2-4,TRBD1
CASSESLAGEQFF,TGTGCCAGCAGTGAAAGTCTAGCGGGTGAGCAGTTCTTC,-,TRBV2,TRBJ2-1,TRBD2
CASSVGGTGLTGELFF,TGTGCCAGCAGCGTAGGGGGGACAGGGTTAACCGGGGAGCTGTTTTTT,-,TRBV9,TRBJ2-2,TRBD1
CASSFSDTYEQYF,TGTGCCAGCAGTTTTTCGGACACCTACGAGCAGTACTTC,few,TRBV28,TRBJ2-7,-
CASIGTDSYNEQFF,TGTGCCAGCATTGGGACTGATTCCTACAATGAGCAGTTCTTC,few,TRBV2,TRBJ2-1,-
CASSPGTSVGTDTQYF,TGTGCCAGCAGCCCCGGGACTAGCGTTGGCACAGATACGCAGTATTTT,-,TRBV5-8,TRBJ2-3,TRBD2
CAILEREGTEAFF,TGTGCCATCCTGGAGAGGGAGGGCACTGAAGCTTTCTTT,-,TRBV10-3,TRBJ1-1,-
CASSPETPSYNSPLHF,TGTGCCAGCAGCCCTGAGACTCCCTCCTATAATTCACCCCTCCACTTT,-,TRBV5-8,TRBJ1-6,-
CATSDPTGQATNEKLFF,TGTGCCACCTCAGACCCGACAGGACAAGCAACTAATGAAAAACTGTTTTTT,-,TRBV10-3,TRBJ1-4,-
CTSSRTSGFYEQYF,TGCACCAGCAGCCGGACTAGCGGATTTTACGAGCAGTACTTC,-,TRBV1,TRBJ2-7,-
CAWSFGLGAGELFF,TGTGCCTGGAGTTTCGGACTAGGAGCCGGGGAGCTGTTTTTT,-,TRBV30,TRBJ2-2,TRBD2
CASSFYRAQETQYF,TGTGCCAGCAGCTTCTACAGGGCCCAAGAGACCCAGTACTTC,-,TRBV11-2,TRBJ2-5,-
CASSRFLAGGTDTQYF,TGTGCCAGCAGCCGGTTCCTAGCAGGGGGCACAGATACGCAGTATTTT,-,TRBV11-1,TRBJ2-3,-
CASSRTEVYEQYF,TGTGCCAGTAGTCGGACGGAGGTCTACGAGCAGTACTTC,-,TRBV19,TRBJ2-7,-
CSADRGRPGELFF,TGCAGCGCCGACAGGGGGCGCCCCGGGGAGCTGTTTTTT,-,TRBV29-1,TRBJ2-2,TRBD1
CATSDSTSGGSYNEQFF,TGTGCCACCAGTGATTCTACTAGCGGGGGTTCCTACAATGAGCAGTTCTTC,-,TRBV24-1,TRBJ2-1,TRBD2
CASSQSPGQPQHF,TGTGCCAGCAGCCAATCCCCCGGGCAGCCCCAGCATTTT,-,TRBV16,TRBJ1-5,-
CASSPAGSSPLHF,TGTGCCAGCAGTCCAGCGGGGAGCTCACCCCTCCACTTT,-,TRBV27,TRBJ1-6,-
CASSTGLAGEGETQYF,TGTGCCAGTAGTACCGGACTAGCGGGAGAGGGAGAGACCCAGTACTTC,-,TRBV19,TRBJ2-5,TRBD2
CATSEGRVWNNQPQHF,TGTGCCACCAGCGAAGGCAGGGTATGGAACAATCAGCCCCAGCATTTT,-,TRBV24-1,TRBJ1-5,-
CASSFEGASPFQPQHF,TGTGCCAGCAGCTTCGAAGGAGCCAGTCCCTTTCAGCCCCAGCATTTT,-,TRBV5-6,TRBJ1-5,-
CASSGDRQGPGSTNYGYTF,TGTGCCAGCAGCGGTGATCGACAGGGGCCAGGGTCGACTAACTATGGCTACACCTTC,-,TRBV9,TRBJ1-2,TRBD1
CASSFQGAREQYF,TGTGCCAGCAGTTTTCAGGGGGCGCGCGAGCAGTACTTC,-,TRBV6-5,TRBJ2-7,TRBD1
CASSPPSSGANVLTF,TGTGCCAGCTCCCCACCGAGCTCTGGGGCCAACGTCCTGACTTTC,-,TRBV18,TRBJ2-6,-
CATRTAGAGELFF,TGTGCCACCAGGACAGCGGGAGCTGGGGAGCTGTTTTTT,-,TRBV24-1,TRBJ2-2,TRBD2
CASTSAGGFDEQFF,TGCGCCAGCACCTCGGCAGGGGGTTTCGATGAGCAGTTCTTC,-,TRBV5-1,TRBJ2-1,TRBD1
CAWSFSGTGVTEAFF,TGTGCCTGGAGTTTTTCGGGGACGGGAGTCACTGAAGCTTTCTTT,-,TRBV30,TRBJ1-1,-
CASSLSGGNYEQYF,TGCGCCAGCAGCCTATCAGGGGGCAACTACGAGCAGTACTTC,-,TRBV5-1,TRBJ2-7,TRBD1
CASSQDAGYNSYEQYF,TGTGCCAGCAGCCAAGACGCGGGATACAACTCCTACGAGCAGTACTTC,-,TRBV3-1/TRBV3-2,TRBJ2-7,-